What follows are 24 T cell receptor beta chains derived from one specimen sequenced in a study of T cell responses to AZD1222 COVID-19 vaccine. Assay: immunoSEQ multiplex PCR; the TCRdb copy retains only in-frame clones and omits some. The top ten hold roughly 6.2% of the sample, which has fewer than 110,000 clones, approximately 90% seen once. Source: peripheral blood, taken 28 days after the second AZD1222 dose. These receptors originate from an adult who received the AZD1222 COVID-19 vaccine.

The rearrangement joins TRBV6-2 or TRBV6-3 to TRBJ1-1, with D possibly matching TRBD1 (5 bases). Germline V gene data show CDR1 as MNHEY and CDR2 as SVGEGT. Between the trimmed V and J ends, which lost 6 bases and 4 bases, there was a span of 15 bases. The CDR3 is 14 amino acids. The CDR3: CASSPGSGGTEAFF. CDR3 DNA: TGTGCCAGCAGCCCCGGGTCGGGGGGCACTGAAGCTTTCTTT.

The V and J genes are TRBV5-5 and TRBJ1-5; D is unresolved. This CDR3 is 17 amino acids long. Germline lookup yields CDR1 SGHKS and CDR2 YYEKEE (reference sequence). V lost 1 base, J lost 4 bases, and 18 bases lay in between. The CDR3 coding sequence is TGTGCCAGCAGCTTGACAATCACGCCCGGGATAAATCAGCCCCAGCATTTT. It specifies CASSLTITPGINQPQHF.

This chain links TRBV13 with TRBJ1-1, with D perhaps TRBD1 (6 bases). Between the trimmed V and J ends, which lost 7 bases and 5 bases, there was a span of 23 bases. This CDR3 has 16 amino acids. CDR1 PRHDT and CDR2 FYEKMQ come from the germline V gene (reference sequence). The CDR3 here is CASTTRGARVDTEAFF. In DNA form, the CDR3 reads TGTGCCAGCACTACACGGGGGGCTCGGGTAGATACTGAAGCTTTCTTT. The complete variable domain, with remaining parts taken from reference TRBV13 and TRBJ1-1, reads AAGVIQSPRHLIKEKRETATLKCYPIPRHDTVYWYQQGPGQDPQFLISFYEKMQSDKGSIPDRFSAQQFSDYHSELNMSSLELGDSALYFCASTTRGARVDTEAFFGQGTRLTVV.

The chain couples TRBV28 to TRBJ2-6; TRBD1 aligns across 7 bases. Germline V gene sequence: CDR1 MDHEN, CDR2 SYDVKM. V dropped 5 bases and J dropped 4; count of bases not matched to a gene: 2. There are 14 residues in the CDR3. The CDR3 bases are TGTGCCAGCAGTGACAGGGCCGGGGCCAACGTCCTGACTTTC. Protein sequence: CASSDRAGANVLTF.

The chain employs TRBV7-2 and TRBJ2-3; TRBD1 matches at 8 bases. Germline CDR1 and CDR2: SGHTA and FQGNSA. Germline trimming cut 6 bases from V and 0 bases from J; bases unmatched to any gene: 17. The CDR3 sequence is 19 residues long. CDR3 sequence (DNA): TGTGCCAGCAGACCCCCGGCGTGGGACAGGCGATCTAGCACAGATACGCAGTATTTT. Amino acids: CASRPPAWDRRSSTDTQYF.

V and J are TRBV2 and TRBJ2-2; possible D gene TRBD1, 5 bases. Per germline, CDR1 SNHLY and CDR2 FYNNEI. CDR3 length: 14 residues. V lost 7 bases and J lost 3, with 12 bases in between. In DNA, the CDR3 is TGTGCCAGCACCAGGGAAGCGCACACCGGGGAGCTGTTTTTT. Protein: CASTREAHTGELFF.

This sequence joins TRBV11-2 and TRBJ2-5, with 8 bases aligning to TRBD2. Unmatched junction bases numbered 0, after V lost 4 bases and J lost 5 bases. Looked up from germline, CDR1 is SGHAT and CDR2 is FQNNGV. The CDR3 contains 12 residues. In DNA form, the CDR3 reads TGTGCCAGCAGCTCGGGGGGGGAGACCCAGTACTTC. Translated, it gives CASSSGGETQYF.

The V gene is TRBV18, the J gene TRBJ1-2, with 10 nucleotides matching TRBD1. The V and J ends lost 3 bases and 4 bases, in that order; junction bases with no gene match: 8. The V gene's germline CDR1 is KGHSH and CDR2 LQKENI. This CDR3 has 16 amino acids. The DNA of the CDR3 is TGTGCCAGCTCACCTGGGACAGGGGAGGGGCCCTATGGCTACACCTTC. Translated, it gives CASSPGTGEGPYGYTF.

CDR3 residues: CASTSRGDEQYF. The CDR3 DNA follows: TGTGCCAGCACCAGCAGGGGAGACGAGCAGTACTTC. The gene calls are TRBV12-3 or TRBV12-4 and TRBJ2-7; perhaps TRBD1 as D (6 bases). There are 12 residues in the CDR3. V lost 7 bases to trimming and J lost 5 bases, with 12 bases between them.

The J gene is TRBJ2-5, the V gene TRBV2; D call uncertain. This CDR3 region has 9 residues. V was cut by 8 bases and J by 9 bases, with 7 bases left in between. Germline V lookup: CDR1 SNHLY, CDR2 FYNNEI. The chain's CDR3 is CASGIPQYF. CDR3 nucleotides: TGTGCCAGCGGGATCCCCCAGTACTTC.

The chain uses TRBV9 and TRBJ2-7; a possible D gene is TRBD1 (5 bases). Germline V gives CDR1 SGDLS, CDR2 YYNGEE. Trimming left V 0 bases short and J 0 bases short, with 7 bases between. This CDR3 has 14 residues. The CDR3 DNA follows: TGTGCCAGCAGCGTAGGGGGCAGCTCCTACGAGCAGTACTTC. It encodes CASSVGGSSYEQYF.

The chain links TRBV27 to TRBJ2-7; 8 positions agree with TRBD2. Germline V gene data show CDR1 as MNHEY and CDR2 as SMNVEV (reference sequence). Trimming removed 8 bases from V and 2 bases from J; junction bases left unmatched: 8. The CDR3 sequence is 14 residues long. The CDR3 DNA is TGTGCCAGCGGCGCGGGGGGACCCGCCTACGAGCAGTACTTC. Translating gives CASGAGGPAYEQYF.

The CDR3 region is CASSIFGTPPRNEQFF. Written as DNA, the CDR3 is TGTGCCAGTAGTATTTTCGGGACTCCCCCAAGGAATGAGCAGTTCTTC. This chain links TRBV19 with TRBJ2-1; D is perhaps TRBD2 (6 bases). Germline V gene sequence: CDR1 LNHDA, CDR2 SQIVND (reference sequence). Trimming left V 3 bases short and J 7 bases short, with 19 bases between. This CDR3 is built from 16 residues. Complete variable domain (other parts from reference TRBV19 and TRBJ2-1): DGGITQSPKYLFRKEGQNVTLSCEQNLNHDAMYWYRQDPGQGLRLIYYSQIVNDFQKGDIAEGYSVSREKKESFPLTVTSAQKNPTAFYLCASSIFGTPPRNEQFFGPGTRLTVL.

The gene calls are TRBV6-4 and TRBJ2-7, with TRBD2 matching 8 bases. V shed 4 bases and J 0 bases; nucleotides not matched to a gene: 5. From germline, CDR1 is MRHNA and CDR2 SNTAGT. The length of the CDR3 is 15 residues. The DNA of the CDR3 is TGTGCCAGCAGTGTCCAGAGCGGGAGCTCCTACGAGCAGTACTTC. Protein: CASSVQSGSSYEQYF.

V is TRBV2 and J is TRBJ1-1, with D hard to call. V was clipped by 7 bases and J by 2 bases, with 17 bases between them. Germline V lookup: CDR1 SNHLY, CDR2 FYNNEI. The CDR3 totals 15 residues. Here the CDR3 reads CASKGISAANTEAFF. CDR3 coding DNA: TGTGCCAGCAAAGGTATATCGGCGGCTAACACTGAAGCTTTCTTT.

The rearrangement links TRBV9 to TRBJ1-3; TRBD1 might be the D (6 bases). This CDR3 has 17 amino acids. Trimming took off 4 bases at V and 4 bases at J, with 21 bases between the two ends. CDR1 is SGDLS, CDR2 YYNGEE, per germline. The chain's CDR3 is CASSPSTGPGSGNTIYF. CDR3 sequence (DNA): TGTGCCAGCAGCCCTTCGACAGGCCCTGGGTCGGGAAACACCATATATTTT.

The rearrangement links TRBV2 to TRBJ2-1; D is possibly TRBD1 (6 bases). Between the trimmed V and J ends, which lost 3 bases and 0 bases, there was a span of 9 bases. The CDR3 spans 15 residues. In germline, CDR1 is SNHLY, CDR2 FYNNEI. The CDR3 reads CASSDDRSSYNEQFF. CDR3 nucleotide sequence: TGTGCCAGCAGTGATGACAGGAGCTCCTACAATGAGCAGTTCTTC.

The table lists this clone with a count of one. The chain is built from TRBV5-6 and TRBJ2-1; D may be TRBD1 or TRBD2 (5 bases each). V was pared by 5 bases and J by 2 bases, with 14 bases between. The CDR3 extends over 15 amino acids. Per the germline V gene, CDR1 is SGHDT and CDR2 is YYEEEE. The CDR3, as DNA: TGTGCCAGCAGTTGGGACGTGGGGGCCTACAATGAGCAGTTCTTC. This encodes CASSWDVGAYNEQFF.

The J gene is TRBJ1-1, the V gene TRBV6-2 or TRBV6-3; unclear D gene. Germline V gene data show CDR1 as MNHEY and CDR2 as SVGEGT. V was clipped by 2 bases and J by 3 bases, with 7 bases between them. This CDR3 is built from 13 residues. CDR3 nucleotides: TGTGCCAGCAGTTACCGGAAACACACTGAAGCTTTCTTT. This codes for CASSYRKHTEAFF.

The chain recombines TRBV7-6 with TRBJ2-2; tentatively, D is TRBD1 or TRBD2 (5 bases each). Per the germline V gene, CDR1 is SGHVS and CDR2 is FNYEAQ. V gave up 1 base and J gave up 3 bases, with 15 bases separating them. The CDR3 has 17 residues. The CDR3 DNA reads TGTGCCAGCAGCTTAGAGCCCAGGCTGGGGGACACCGGGGAGCTGTTTTTT. Its translation: CASSLEPRLGDTGELFF. Full variable domain (remainder filled in from reference TRBV7-6 and TRBJ2-2): GAGVSQSPRYKVTKRGQDVALRCDPISGHVSLYWYRQALGQGPEFLTYFNYEAQQDKSGLPNDRFSAERPEGSISTLTIQRTEQRDSAMYRCASSLEPRLGDTGELFFGEGSRLTVL.

The chain is built from TRBV2 and TRBJ2-7; D is possibly TRBD1 (5 bases). V was pared by 9 bases and J by 5 bases, with 17 bases between. The CDR3 loop spans 13 amino acids. From germline, CDR1 is SNHLY and CDR2 FYNNEI. The CDR3 region is CASIDAPRDEQYF. The CDR3 nucleotides are TGTGCCAGTATAGACGCTCCCAGGGACGAGCAGTACTTC.

This clone was detected a few times. The rearrangement joins TRBV6-4 to TRBJ1-2; a weak D match, TRBD1 (5 bases). CDR1 MRHNA and CDR2 SNTAGT come from the germline V gene. The V and J ends lost 2 bases and 4 bases respectively, with 14 bases between them. The CDR3 consists of 15 residues. This CDR3 reads CASSDGGGGGYGYTF. As DNA, the CDR3 is TGTGCCAGCAGTGACGGTGGCGGGGGAGGCTATGGCTACACCTTC.

V and J are TRBV29-1 and TRBJ1-2; D is unresolved. Trimming stripped 1 base from V and 6 bases from J, with 24 bases between. CDR3 length: 17 amino acids. Looked up from germline, CDR1 is SQVTM and CDR2 is ANQGSEA. CDR3 residues: CSVEVDIESRLEDGYTF. CDR3 DNA sequence: TGCAGCGTTGAAGTGGATATCGAATCAAGACTTGAGGATGGCTACACCTTC.

J is TRBJ2-2 and V is TRBV5-1, with 7 bases identical to TRBD1. The J segment lost 0 bases and the V segment lost 4 bases, leaving 3 bases of the junction unmatched. The length of the CDR3 is 15 residues. CDR1 is SGHRS and CDR2 is YFSETQ in the germline V gene. CDR3 nucleotides: TGCGCCAGCAGCCCAGGGACAGCGAACACCGGGGAGCTGTTTTTT. As protein: CASSPGTANTGELFF.